This T cell receptor beta chain was captured by sequencing in a study of early T cells in non-severe SARS-CoV-2 infection. The CDR3 extends over 17 amino acids. Germline V gives CDR1 SEHNR, CDR2 FQNEAQ (reference sequence). V lost 5 bases and J 7 bases, leaving 24 bases between the germline ends. Only a few counts were recorded for this clonotype. TCRdb re-derived calls from the 5' RACE reads in MiXCR, one entry per CDR3 protein. Seen here are fewer than 85,000 distinct CDR3 sequences, about 13% observed once, and the top ten hold more than 1.2%. This rearrangement joins TRBV7-9 to TRBJ2-1, with D perhaps matching TRBD1 (6 bases). The sequencing input was whole blood. The TCR comes from an adult who was a healthcare worker with PCR-confirmed SARS-CoV-2 infection or an uninfected control (not recorded which). For the CDR3, the DNA is TGTGCCAGCAGCCCACATACTGGGGACACAAGAGGGAATGAGCAGTTCTTC. This codes for CASSPHTGDTRGNEQFF.